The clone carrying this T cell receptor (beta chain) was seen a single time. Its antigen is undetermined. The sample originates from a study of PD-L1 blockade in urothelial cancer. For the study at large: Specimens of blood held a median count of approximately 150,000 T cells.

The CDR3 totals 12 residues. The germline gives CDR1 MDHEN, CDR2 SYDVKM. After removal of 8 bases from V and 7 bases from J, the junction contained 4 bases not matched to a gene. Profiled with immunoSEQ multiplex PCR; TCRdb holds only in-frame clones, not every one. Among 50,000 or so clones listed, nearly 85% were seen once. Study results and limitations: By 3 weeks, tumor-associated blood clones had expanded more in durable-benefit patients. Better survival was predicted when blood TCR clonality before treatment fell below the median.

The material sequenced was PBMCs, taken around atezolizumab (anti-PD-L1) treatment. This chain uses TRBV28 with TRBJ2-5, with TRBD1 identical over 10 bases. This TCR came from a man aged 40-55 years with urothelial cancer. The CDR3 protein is CASRTGGSTQYF. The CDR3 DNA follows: TGTGCCAGCCGGACAGGGGGATCGACCCAGTACTTC. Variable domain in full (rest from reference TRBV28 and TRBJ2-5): DVKVTQSSRYLVKRTGEKVFLECVQDMDHENMFWYRQDPGLGLRLIYFSYDVKMKEKGDIPEGYSVSREKKERFSLILESASTNQTSMYLCASRTGGSTQYFGPGTRLLVL.